The T cell receptor beta chain described here comes from a study of blood T cell repertoires in COVID-19. Study-level information: Material from acute and convalescent COVID-19 was sourced from the United States, Italy and Spain. PBMCs, B-cell-depleted T cells, or T cells were the source of the cDNA or gDNA that made up the material.

The trim removed 0 bases at V and 4 bases at J, leaving 9 bases unmatched. Germline CDR1 and CDR2: KGHSH and LQKENI. This CDR3 is built from 18 residues. In the authors' methods: Quantification of nucleated cells was approximated via reference gene primer amplification. Method: immunoSEQ multiplex PCR; TCRdb's copy keeps in-frame clones and lacks some. The V and J calls and clone size come from that table; D and trimming were worked out from the DNA. The sample lists almost 400,000 clones, about 87% occurring once. The clonotype was recovered from a woman aged 55-70 years with COVID-19, enrolled during active disease. Sequencing input: peripheral blood. This chain uses TRBV18 with TRBJ2-2; 9 bases map to TRBD2. The CDR3, as DNA: TGTGCCAGCTCACCACCGGGTCTAGCGGGGACCACCACCGGGGAGCTGTTTTTT. Translated: CASSPPGLAGTTTGELFF.